This T cell receptor beta chain was captured in a study of CXCR3-negative and CXCR3-positive naive CD8 T cells. Study-level information: Roughly 1.5 +/- 0.3 million TRB reads came from each library, giving 110 million to 150 million in total.

cDNA libraries for TRB were generated by 5' RACE incorporating UMI labels. Following a re-call of the 5' RACE reads, TCRdb has one entry per CDR3 protein and lacks DNA. This sample contains thousands of distinct CDR3 sequences. The CDR3 is made up of 15 amino acids. The germline V gene encodes CDR1 SGHDT and CDR2 YYEEEE. Worth noting for this clonotype: Its antigen is still unknown.

Whole-study findings and limits: Whereas memory cells differed, naive CXCR3-negative and CXCR3-positive cells shared similar TRBV-TRBJ usage.

All CD8+ T cell subsets were sorted in triplicate at 300,000 cells each. Within the CD8+ T cell compartment, naive cells were CD45RO-CCR7+CD27+CD95-. This chain uses TRBV5-6 with TRBJ2-1; TCRdb lists TRBD2, though no DNA is available to test this call. This receptor was taken from a human donor in good health. Some clones in this sample may be carry-over from other donors' samples. Sequencing was done on a sample of naive CXCR3- CD8+ T cells from blood. The subset was: CD45RO-CCR7+CD27+CD95- naive CD8+ T cells lacking CXCR3 (TNR3-). The CDR3 here is CASSLLAGVSNEQFF. Full variable domain (missing parts from reference TRBV5-6 and TRBJ2-1): DAGVTQSPTHLIKTRGQQVTLRCSPKSGHDTVSWYQQALGQGPQFIFQYYEEEERQRGNFPDRFSGHQFPNYSSELNVNALLLGDSALYLCASSLLAGVSNEQFFGPGTRLTVL.